Included here is one TCR beta chain sequence, with context. This sample was taken from a study of CD8+ T cells in alopecia areata. As the sequencing template, cDNA was produced by extracting RNA and reverse transcribing it. Using immunoSEQ multiplex PCR, the repertoire was profiled, and TCRdb retains in-frame clones only, with some absent. The top ten hold about an eighth of the sample, which has 180,000 or so clones, about 67% seen once. This CDR3 has 15 amino acids. Germline loops: CDR1 MNHEY, CDR2 SVGAGI. This clonotype was sampled from a human donor with alopecia areata. The rearrangement links TRBV6-5 to TRBJ2-7; TRBD1 matches 10 bases. The source material was CD8+ T cells sorted from blood, sampled at week 0. CDR3 loop: CASRTQTGGIYEQYF. The CDR3 DNA reads as TGTGCGTCCCGAACGCAGACAGGGGGCATCTACGAGCAGTACTTC.